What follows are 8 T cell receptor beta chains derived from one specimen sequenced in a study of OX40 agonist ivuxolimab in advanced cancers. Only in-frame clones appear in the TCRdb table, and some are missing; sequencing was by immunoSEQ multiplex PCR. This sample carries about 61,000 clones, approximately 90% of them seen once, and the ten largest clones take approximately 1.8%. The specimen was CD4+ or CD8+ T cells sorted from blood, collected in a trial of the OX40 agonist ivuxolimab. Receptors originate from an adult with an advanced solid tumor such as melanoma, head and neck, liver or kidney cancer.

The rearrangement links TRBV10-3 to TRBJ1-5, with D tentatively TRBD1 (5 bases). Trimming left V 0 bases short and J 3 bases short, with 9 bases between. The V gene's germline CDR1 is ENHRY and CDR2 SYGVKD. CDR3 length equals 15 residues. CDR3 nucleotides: TGTGCCATCAGTGAGTCGGGGGGTGACAATCAGCCCCAGCATTTT. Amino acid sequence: CAISESGGDNQPQHF.

In DNA form, the CDR3 reads TGTGCCAGCAGTTACGGAACAGCCACCGGGGAGCTGTTTTTT. This translates into CASSYGTATGELFF. This sequence joins TRBV6-5 and TRBJ2-2; D gene unclear. The CDR3 spans 14 residues. Looked up from germline, CDR1 is MNHEY and CDR2 is SVGAGI. V shed 2 bases and J shed 4 bases, with 8 bases lying between them.

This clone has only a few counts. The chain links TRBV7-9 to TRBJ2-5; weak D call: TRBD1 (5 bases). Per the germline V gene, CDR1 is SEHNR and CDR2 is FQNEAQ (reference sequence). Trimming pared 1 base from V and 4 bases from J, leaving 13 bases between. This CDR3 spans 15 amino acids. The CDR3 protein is CASSLEGVVGETQYF. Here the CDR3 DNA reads TGTGCCAGCAGCTTAGAAGGGGTGGTGGGAGAGACCCAGTACTTC.

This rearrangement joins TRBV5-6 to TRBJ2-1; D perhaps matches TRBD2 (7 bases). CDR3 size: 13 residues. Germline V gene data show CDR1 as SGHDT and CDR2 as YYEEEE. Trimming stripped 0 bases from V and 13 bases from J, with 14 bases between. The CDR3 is CASSLAPGGPQFF. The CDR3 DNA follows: TGTGCCAGCAGCTTGGCCCCCGGGGGGCCACAGTTCTTC.

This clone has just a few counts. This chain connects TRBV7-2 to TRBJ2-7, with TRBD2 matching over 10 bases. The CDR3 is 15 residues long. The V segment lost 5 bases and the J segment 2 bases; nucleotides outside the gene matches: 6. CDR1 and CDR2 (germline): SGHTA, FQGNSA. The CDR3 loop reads CASSPSGGVTYEQYF. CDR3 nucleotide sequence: TGTGCCAGCAGCCCGAGCGGGGGGGTTACCTACGAGCAGTACTTC.

Written as DNA, the CDR3 is TGTGCCAGCAGCTATACAGGGAAAGCGCTCGAGCAGTTCTTC. It yields the protein CASSYTGKALEQFF. The V gene is TRBV11-2, the J gene TRBJ2-1, with a tentative D call TRBD1 (6 bases). Germline V gene data show CDR1 as SGHAT and CDR2 as FQNNGV. This CDR3 has 14 residues. Trimming left V 4 bases short and J 10 bases short, with 17 bases between.

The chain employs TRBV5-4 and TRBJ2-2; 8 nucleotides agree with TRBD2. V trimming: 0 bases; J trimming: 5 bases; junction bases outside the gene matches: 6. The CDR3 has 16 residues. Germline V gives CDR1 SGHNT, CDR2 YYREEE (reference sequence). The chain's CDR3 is CASSLVSGRGTGELFF. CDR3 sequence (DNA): TGTGCCAGCAGCTTGGTGTCCGGGAGGGGTACCGGGGAGCTGTTTTTT.

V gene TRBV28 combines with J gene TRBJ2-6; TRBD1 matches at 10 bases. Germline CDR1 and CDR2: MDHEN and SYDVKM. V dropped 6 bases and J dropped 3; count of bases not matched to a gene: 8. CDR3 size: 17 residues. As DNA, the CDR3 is TGTGCCAGCAGGACGGGACAGGGGAAGGATGGGGCCAACGTCCTGACTTTC. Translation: CASRTGQGKDGANVLTF.